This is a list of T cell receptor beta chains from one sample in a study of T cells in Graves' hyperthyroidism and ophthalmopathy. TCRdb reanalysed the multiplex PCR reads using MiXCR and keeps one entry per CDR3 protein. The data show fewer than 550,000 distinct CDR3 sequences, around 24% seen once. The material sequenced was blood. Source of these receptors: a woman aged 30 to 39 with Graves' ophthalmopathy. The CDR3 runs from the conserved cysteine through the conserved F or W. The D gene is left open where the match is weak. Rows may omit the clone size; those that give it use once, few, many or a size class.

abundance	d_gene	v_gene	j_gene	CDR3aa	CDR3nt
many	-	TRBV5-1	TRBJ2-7	CASSLVLDSYEQYF	TGCGCCAGCAGCTTGGTTCTGGATTCCTACGAGCAGTACTTC
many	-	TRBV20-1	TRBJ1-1	CSARNIVRGTEAFF	TGCAGTGCTAGGAATATCGTCAGGGGCACTGAAGCTTTCTTT
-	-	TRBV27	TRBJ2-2	CASSWSGMTGELFF	TGTGCCAGCAGTTGGAGCGGTATGACCGGGGAGCTGTTTTTT
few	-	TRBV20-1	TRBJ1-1	CSASRGRGKGTEAFF	TGCAGTGCTAGTCGAGGAAGGGGTAAGGGCACTGAAGCTTTCTTT
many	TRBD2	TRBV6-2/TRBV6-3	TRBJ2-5	CASSRKSGGQETQYF	TGTGCCAGCAGTCGAAAAAGCGGGGGTCAAGAGACCCAGTACTTC
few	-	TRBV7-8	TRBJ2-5	CASSLSPDNQETQYF	TGTGCCAGCAGCTTAAGTCCAGACAACCAAGAGACCCAGTACTTC
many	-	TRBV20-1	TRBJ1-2	CSARGGQANYGYTF	TGCAGTGCTAGAGGTGGACAAGCTAACTATGGCTACACCTTC
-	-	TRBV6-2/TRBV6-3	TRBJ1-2	CASRLGLGADGYTF	TGTGCCAGCAGATTAGGGTTGGGGGCGGATGGCTACACCTTC
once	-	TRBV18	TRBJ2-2	CASSTSRGRNTGELFF	TGTGCCAGCTCCACTAGCAGGGGCCGGAACACCGGGGAGCTGTTTTTT
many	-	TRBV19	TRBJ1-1	CASSVEGGTEAFF	TGTGCCAGTAGTGTCGAGGGGGGCACTGAAGCTTTCTTT
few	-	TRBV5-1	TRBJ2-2	CASSLDLSKNTGELFF	TGCGCCAGCAGCTTGGATTTAAGCAAGAACACCGGGGAGCTGTTTTTT
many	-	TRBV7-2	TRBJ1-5	CARPRGSNQPQHF	TGTGCCAGACCTAGGGGTAGCAATCAGCCCCAGCATTTT
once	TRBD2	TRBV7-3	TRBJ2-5	CASSLRPAGGQETQYF	TGTGCCAGCAGCTTAAGGCCAGCGGGAGGCCAAGAGACCCAGTACTTC
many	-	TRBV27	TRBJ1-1	CATLKWGEGNTEAFF	TGTGCCACACTTAAATGGGGCGAGGGTAACACTGAAGCTTTCTTT
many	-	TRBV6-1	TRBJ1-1	CASRDDGYTEAFF	TGTGCCAGCAGAGACGATGGGTACACTGAAGCTTTCTTT
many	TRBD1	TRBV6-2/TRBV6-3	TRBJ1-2	CASRDPPGQGIYGYTF	TGTGCCAGCAGGGATCCTCCGGGACAGGGCATCTATGGCTACACCTTC
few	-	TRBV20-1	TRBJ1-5	CSARDPAGQSNQPQHF	TGCAGTGCTAGAGATCCAGCCGGGCAAAGCAATCAGCCCCAGCATTTT
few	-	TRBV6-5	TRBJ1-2	CASSYTEGKGGYTF	TGTGCCAGCAGTTATACTGAGGGAAAGGGTGGCTACACCTTC
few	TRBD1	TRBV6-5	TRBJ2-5	CASSYSGTGYRETQYF	TGTGCCAGCAGTTACTCCGGGACAGGGTATCGGGAGACCCAGTACTTC
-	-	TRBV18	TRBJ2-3	CASSPRQGADTQYF	TGTGCCAGCTCACCACGCCAGGGCGCAGATACGCAGTATTTT
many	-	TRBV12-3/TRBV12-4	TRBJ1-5	CASSLGGGPQHF	TGTGCCAGCAGTCTGGGAGGAGGGCCCCAGCATTTT
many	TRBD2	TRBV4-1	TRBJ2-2	CASSTSGRASGELFF	TGCGCCAGCAGTACTAGCGGGAGGGCCTCCGGGGAGCTGTTTTTT
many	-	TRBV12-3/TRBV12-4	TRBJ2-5	CASRLTGQETQYF	TGTGCCAGCAGGCTGACAGGCCAAGAGACCCAGTACTTC
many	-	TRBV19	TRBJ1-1	CASSIERMGTEAFF	TGTGCCAGTAGTATTGAGAGGATGGGCACTGAAGCTTTCTTT
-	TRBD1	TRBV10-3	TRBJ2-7	CAISDMGQGTYEQYF	TGTGCCATCAGTGATATGGGACAGGGGACCTACGAGCAGTACTTC
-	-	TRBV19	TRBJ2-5	CASTTTALAETQYF	TGTGCCAGTACGACGACTGCACTCGCAGAGACCCAGTACTTC
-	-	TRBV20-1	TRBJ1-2	CRALMGGGWGYTF	TGCAGGGCCCTGATGGGGGGAGGTTGGGGCTACACCTTC
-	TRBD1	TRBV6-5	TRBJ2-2	CASSSQGANAGELFF	TGTGCCAGCAGTTCTCAGGGGGCTAACGCCGGGGAGCTGTTTTTT
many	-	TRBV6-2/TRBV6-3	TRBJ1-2	CASSFPIPPAIYGYTF	TGTGCCAGCAGTTTCCCCATTCCACCAGCCATCTATGGCTACACCTTC
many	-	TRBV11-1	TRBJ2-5	CASSLERVEGQEETQYF	TGTGCCAGCAGCTTAGAACGAGTGGAGGGCCAGGAAGAGACCCAGTACTTC
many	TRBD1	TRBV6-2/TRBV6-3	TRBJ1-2	CASSYSGGLYGYTF	TGTGCCAGCAGTTACTCAGGGGGCCTCTATGGCTACACCTTC
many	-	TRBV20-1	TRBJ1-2	CSARAAGGYTF	TGCAGTGCTAGGGCCGCTGGGGGCTACACCTTC
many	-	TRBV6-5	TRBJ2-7	CASSLQTDSYEQYF	TGTGCCAGCAGTCTCCAGACAGACTCCTACGAGCAGTACTTC
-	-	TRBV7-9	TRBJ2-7	CASSTGLEQYF	TGTGCCAGCAGCACAGGGCTCGAGCAGTACTTC
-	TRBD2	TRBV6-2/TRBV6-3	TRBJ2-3	CASRGLAGDTDTQYF	TGTGCCAGCAGGGGACTAGCGGGCGACACAGATACGCAGTATTTT
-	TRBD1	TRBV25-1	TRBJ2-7	CASRSGQGIPYEQYF	TGTGCCAGCAGAAGCGGACAGGGGATCCCCTACGAGCAGTACTTC
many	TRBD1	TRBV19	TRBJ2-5	CASKGQGDDETQYF	TGTGCCAGTAAGGGACAGGGTGATGACGAGACCCAGTACTTC
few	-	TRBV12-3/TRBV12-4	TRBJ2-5	CASSLGEFETQYF	TGTGCCAGCAGTTTAGGAGAATTTGAGACCCAGTACTTC
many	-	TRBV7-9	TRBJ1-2	CASSLRDFYGYTF	TGTGCCAGCAGCCTCCGGGACTTCTATGGCTACACCTTC